The source of this T cell receptor (beta chain) is a study of blood T cell repertoires in COVID-19. Some clones are missing from TCRdb's copy, which holds only in-frame ones; the method was immunoSEQ multiplex PCR. The data contain 130,000 to 150,000 clones, roughly 78% of them singletons. The sequence derives from a human donor with acute or convalescent COVID-19. The donor label of this sample is uncertain. The sequencing input was peripheral blood.

DNA for the CDR3: TGCGCCAGCAGCTTGGAATGGGCAGGGGGCGGATATGGCTACACCTTC. It is translated as CASSLEWAGGGYGYTF. The chain carries TRBV5-1 and TRBJ1-2; 8 bases fit TRBD1. Per germline, CDR1 SGHRS and CDR2 YFSETQ. This CDR3 has 16 residues. The junction had 9 bases not matched to a gene; V was cut back by 0 bases and J by 5 bases. The entire variable domain, with the rest obtained from reference TRBV5-1 and TRBJ1-2, is as follows: KAGVTQTPRYLIKTRGQQVTLSCSPISGHRSVSWYQQTPGQGLQFLFEYFSETQRNKGNFPGRFSGRQFSNSRSEMNVSTLELGDSALYLCASSLEWAGGGYGYTFGSGTRLTVV.